This T cell receptor beta chain was documented in a study of OX40 agonist ivuxolimab in advanced cancers. Study-level information: Partial responses were seen in three patients, one with hepatocellular carcinoma and two with cutaneous melanoma.

This clone was detected only once. The CDR3 spans 15 residues. Germline CDR1 is SGHDT and CDR2 is YYEEEE. Losses at the gene ends were 3 bases for V and 5 bases for J; bases not matched to a gene: 6. Using immunoSEQ multiplex PCR, the repertoire was profiled, and TCRdb retains in-frame clones only, with some absent. The data contain about 58,000 clones, roughly four fifths of them singletons. The chain is built from TRBV5-6 and TRBJ1-5; 9 positions match TRBD1. The sequence was collected from an adult with an advanced solid tumor such as melanoma, head and neck, liver or kidney cancer. The source material was CD4+ or CD8+ T cells sorted from blood, sampled in a trial of the OX40 agonist ivuxolimab. In DNA, the CDR3 is TGTGCCAGCAGCTCCTTGAGGGACAGGGATCAGCCCCAGCATTTT. It codes for CASSSLRDRDQPQHF.